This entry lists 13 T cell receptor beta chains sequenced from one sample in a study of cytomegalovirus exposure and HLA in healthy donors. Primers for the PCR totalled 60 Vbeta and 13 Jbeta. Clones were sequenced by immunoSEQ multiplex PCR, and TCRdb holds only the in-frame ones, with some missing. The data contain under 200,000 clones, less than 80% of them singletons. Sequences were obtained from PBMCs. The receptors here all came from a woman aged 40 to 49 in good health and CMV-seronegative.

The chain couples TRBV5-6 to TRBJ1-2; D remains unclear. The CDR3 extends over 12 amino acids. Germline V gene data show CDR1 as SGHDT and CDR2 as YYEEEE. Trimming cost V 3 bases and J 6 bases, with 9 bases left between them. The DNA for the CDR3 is TGTGCCAGCAGCTCCGGAGCGGATGGCTACACCTTC. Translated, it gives CASSSGADGYTF.

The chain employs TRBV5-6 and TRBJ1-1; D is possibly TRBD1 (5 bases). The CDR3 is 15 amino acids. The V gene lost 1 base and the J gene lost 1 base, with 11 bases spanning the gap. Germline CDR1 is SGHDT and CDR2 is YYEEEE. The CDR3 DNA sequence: TGTGCCAGCAGCTTGCCAGGGTGGGCGAACACTGAAGCTTTCTTT. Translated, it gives CASSLPGWANTEAFF.

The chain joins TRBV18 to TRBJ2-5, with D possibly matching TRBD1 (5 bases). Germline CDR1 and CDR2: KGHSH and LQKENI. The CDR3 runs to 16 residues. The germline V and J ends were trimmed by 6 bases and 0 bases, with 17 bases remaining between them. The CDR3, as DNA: TGTGCCAGCTCGCAGGGAACCCGACTCAACCAAGAGACCCAGTACTTC. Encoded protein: CASSQGTRLNQETQYF.

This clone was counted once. The CDR3 bases are TGTGCCAGCAGAGACAGGGGGACAGTGGGCCAGCCCCAGCATTTT. It codes for CASRDRGTVGQPQHF. The chain couples TRBV6-1 to TRBJ1-5; 9 nucleotides agree with TRBD1. Germline V gene sequence: CDR1 MNHNS, CDR2 SASEGT. The CDR3 consists of 15 residues. With V trimmed by 6 bases and J by 7 bases, 10 bases remained unmatched.

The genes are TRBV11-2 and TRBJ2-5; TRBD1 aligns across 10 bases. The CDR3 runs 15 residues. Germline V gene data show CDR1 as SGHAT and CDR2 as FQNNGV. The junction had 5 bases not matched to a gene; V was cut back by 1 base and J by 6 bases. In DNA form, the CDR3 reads TGTGCCAGCAGCTTAGCGACAGGGGGCACGCAGACCCAGTACTTC. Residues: CASSLATGGTQTQYF.

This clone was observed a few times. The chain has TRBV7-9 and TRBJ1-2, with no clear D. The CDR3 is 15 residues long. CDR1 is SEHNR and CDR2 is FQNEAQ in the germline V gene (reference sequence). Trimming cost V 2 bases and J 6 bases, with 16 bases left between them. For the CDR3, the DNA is TGTGCCAGCAGCTTAAGCCGAAGAGGTACTCATGGCTACACCTTC. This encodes CASSLSRRGTHGYTF.

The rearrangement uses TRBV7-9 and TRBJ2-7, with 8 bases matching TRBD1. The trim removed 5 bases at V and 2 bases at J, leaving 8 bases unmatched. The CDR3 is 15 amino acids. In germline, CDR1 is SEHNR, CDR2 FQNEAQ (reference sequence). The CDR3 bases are TGTGCCAGCAGCGGTACTTGGACAGGGCCCTACGAGCAGTACTTC. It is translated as CASSGTWTGPYEQYF.

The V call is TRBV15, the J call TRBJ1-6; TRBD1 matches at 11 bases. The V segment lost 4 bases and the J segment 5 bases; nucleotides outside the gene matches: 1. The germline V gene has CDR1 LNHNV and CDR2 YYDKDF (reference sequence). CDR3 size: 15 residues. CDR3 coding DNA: TGTGCCACCAGCATGGACAGGGGGCATAATTCACCCCTCCACTTT. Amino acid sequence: CATSMDRGHNSPLHF.

The CDR3 region has the DNA TGTGCCAGCAGTTTGGCATCTTCTAGCACAGATACGCAGTATTTT. Translation gives CASSLASSSTDTQYF. This chain connects TRBV27 to TRBJ2-3; D unclear. The CDR3 has 15 residues. Germline CDR1 reads MNHEY; CDR2 reads SMNVEV (reference sequence). The V end was cut by 3 bases, the J end by 0 bases, with 10 bases between.

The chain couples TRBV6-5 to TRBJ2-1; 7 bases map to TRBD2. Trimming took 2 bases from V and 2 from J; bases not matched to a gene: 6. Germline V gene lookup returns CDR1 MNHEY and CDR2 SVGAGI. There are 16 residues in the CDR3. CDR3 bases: TGTGCCAGCAGTTACGGGGGGGGAGAGGCCTACAATGAGCAGTTCTTC. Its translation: CASSYGGGEAYNEQFF.

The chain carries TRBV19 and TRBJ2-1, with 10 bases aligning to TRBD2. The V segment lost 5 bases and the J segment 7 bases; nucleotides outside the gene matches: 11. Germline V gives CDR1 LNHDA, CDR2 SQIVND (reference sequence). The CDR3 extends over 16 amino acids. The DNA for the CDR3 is TGTGCCAGTAGTCCGCCCAGCGGGAGGGCCAGGAATGAGCAGTTCTTC. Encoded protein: CASSPPSGRARNEQFF.

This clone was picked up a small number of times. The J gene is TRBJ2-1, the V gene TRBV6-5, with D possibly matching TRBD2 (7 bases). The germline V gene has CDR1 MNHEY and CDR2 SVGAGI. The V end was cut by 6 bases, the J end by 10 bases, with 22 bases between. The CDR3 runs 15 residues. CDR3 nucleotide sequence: TGTGCCAGCAGACGGGGAGGGGGGAGTTTCGGGGAGCAGTTCTTC. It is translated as CASRRGGGSFGEQFF.

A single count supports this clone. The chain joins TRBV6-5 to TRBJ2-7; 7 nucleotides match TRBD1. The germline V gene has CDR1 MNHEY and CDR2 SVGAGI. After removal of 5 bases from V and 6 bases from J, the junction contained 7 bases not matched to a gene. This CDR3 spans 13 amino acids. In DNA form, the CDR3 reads TGTGCCAGCAGTAGTATGACAGGGTCCGAGCAGTACTTC. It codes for CASSSMTGSEQYF.